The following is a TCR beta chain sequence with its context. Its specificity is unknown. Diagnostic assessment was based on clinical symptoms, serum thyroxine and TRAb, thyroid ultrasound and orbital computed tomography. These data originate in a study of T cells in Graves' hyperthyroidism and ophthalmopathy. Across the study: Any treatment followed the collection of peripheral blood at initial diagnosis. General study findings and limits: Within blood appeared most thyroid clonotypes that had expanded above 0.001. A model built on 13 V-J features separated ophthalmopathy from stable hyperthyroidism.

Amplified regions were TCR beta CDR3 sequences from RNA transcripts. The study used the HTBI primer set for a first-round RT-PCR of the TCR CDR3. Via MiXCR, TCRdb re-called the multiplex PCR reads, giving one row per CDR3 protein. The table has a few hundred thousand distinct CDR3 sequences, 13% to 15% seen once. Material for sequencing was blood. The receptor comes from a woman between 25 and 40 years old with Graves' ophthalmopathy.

CDR3 protein: CASSATSGNTIYF. Here the CDR3 DNA reads TGTGCCAGCTCGGCGACATCCGGAAACACCATATATTTT. This rearrangement joins TRBV2 to TRBJ1-3, with D unclear. Trimming removed 8 bases from V and 4 bases from J, with 12 bases in between. Looked up from germline, CDR1 is SNHLY and CDR2 is FYNNEI. This CDR3 contains 13 residues.